This T cell receptor beta chain was observed in a study of T cells in Graves' hyperthyroidism and ophthalmopathy. Findings of the study overall: Blood samples included most of the expanded thyroid clonotypes exceeding 0.001.

This clonotype was counted between two and nine times. Its antigen is unidentified. There were TCR beta CDR3 regions amplified from RNA transcripts. First-round RT-PCR with HTBI primers amplified the TCR CDR3 region. TCRdb redid the calling of the multiplex PCR reads with MiXCR, one entry per CDR3 protein. Of a few hundred thousand distinct CDR3 sequences listed, 40% to 55% are singletons. The germline V and J ends were trimmed by 6 bases and 4 bases, with 18 bases remaining between them. Germline CDR1 SGHAT, CDR2 FQDESV (reference sequence). CDR3 length equals 15 residues. Sequenced sample: peripheral blood or thyroid tissue (not recorded which). This receptor was taken from a woman in her late teens or twenties with Graves' hyperthyroidism. V gene TRBV11-1 combines with J gene TRBJ1-2; D remains ambiguous. CDR3 coding DNA: TGTGCCAGCAGTCCCCGGACCTCGGCGGGCTATGGCTACACCTTC. This sequence encodes CASSPRTSAGYGYTF.